Sequencing of this T cell receptor beta chain was carried out in a study of blood T cell repertoires in COVID-19. Study summary: Acute and convalescent COVID-19 specimens originated in the United States, Italy and Spain. PBMCs, B-cell-depleted T cells, or T cells provided the cDNA or gDNA that made up the material.

Original handling: Quantification of nucleated cells was approximated via reference gene primer amplification. Sequencing was performed with immunoSEQ multiplex PCR; in TCRdb, only in-frame clones are kept and a portion is missing. From that table come the V and J calls and clone size; the DNA was used to work out D and trimming. The table shows 210,000 or so clones, with approximately 78% occurring only once. The germline CDR1 and CDR2 sequences are SQVTM and ANQGSEA. The CDR3 extends over 16 residues, inclusive of both ends. With respect to this clone: No DNA is shown, since the ends of the CDR3 on it are uncertain; the CDR3 is the one TCRdb lists.

The specimen was peripheral blood. V usage is TRBV29-1 and J usage is TRBJ2-3; the table's TRBD1 call for D was not verified on the DNA. The clonotype originates from a woman aged 40 to 50 with acute or convalescent COVID-19. This CDR3 reads CSVEDWGQGATDTQSF.